The 30 T cell receptor beta chains below all came from one sample that was sequenced in a study of OX40 agonist ivuxolimab in advanced cancers. The assay was immunoSEQ multiplex PCR, and TCRdb's table has in-frame clones only and misses some. The table lists about 70,000 clones, around nine tenths of them singletons. The material sequenced was CD4+ or CD8+ T cells sorted from blood, taken in a trial of the OX40 agonist ivuxolimab. The receptors derive from an adult with an advanced solid tumor such as melanoma, head and neck, liver or kidney cancer.

The rearrangement links TRBV19 to TRBJ2-7, with a weak D call TRBD2 (7 bases). Germline CDR1 and CDR2: LNHDA and SQIVND (reference sequence). The length of the CDR3 is 13 residues. The CDR3 here is CASRGGPKYEQYF. The DNA for the CDR3 is TGTGCGTCGAGGGGGGGGCCTAAATACGAGCAGTACTTC.

In this sample, this clone turned up a few times. The V call is TRBV27, the J call TRBJ1-1; 7 bases line up with TRBD1. The CDR3 extends over 15 amino acids. Germline assignment: CDR1 MNHEY and CDR2 SMNVEV (reference sequence). V lost 6 bases, J lost 6 bases, and 13 bases stayed unmatched. The CDR3 reads CASRSQGDKVPEAFF. As DNA, the CDR3 is TGTGCCAGCAGATCGCAGGGGGATAAGGTACCTGAAGCTTTCTTT.

This chain links TRBV11-2 with TRBJ1-6; 7 nucleotides line up with TRBD1. The length of the CDR3 is 15 residues. Looked up from germline, CDR1 is SGHAT and CDR2 is FQNNGV. V was clipped by 2 bases and J by 8 bases; unmatched bases: 6. This CDR3 is CASSLRPTGDSPLHF. CDR3 nucleotide sequence: TGTGCCAGCAGCTTACGGCCTACAGGGGATTCACCCCTCCACTTT.

The gene calls are TRBV2 and TRBJ2-3; D could derive from TRBD1 or TRBD2 (5 bases each). Germline V gene lookup returns CDR1 SNHLY and CDR2 FYNNEI. This CDR3 has 14 amino acids. V was pared by 7 bases and J by 4 bases, with 15 bases between. This chain's CDR3 is CASKVGGSADTQYF. CDR3 nucleotides: TGTGCCAGCAAGGTTGGGGGTTCTGCAGATACGCAGTATTTT.

This clone was found once. The chain combines TRBV7-6 with TRBJ2-2; D unresolved. CDR1 and CDR2 (germline): SGHVS, FNYEAQ. The CDR3 has 13 amino acids. Between the trimmed V and J ends, which lost 5 bases and 5 bases, there was a span of 9 bases. For the CDR3, the DNA is TGTGCCAGCAGCCAACCCCCGACCGGGGAGCTGTTTTTT. Protein sequence: CASSQPPTGELFF. The whole variable domain, remainder taken from reference TRBV7-6 and TRBJ2-2, is GAGVSQSPRYKVTKRGQDVALRCDPISGHVSLYWYRQALGQGPEFLTYFNYEAQQDKSGLPNDRFSAERPEGSISTLTIQRTEQRDSAMYRCASSQPPTGELFFGEGSRLTVL.

The chain joins TRBV7-8 to TRBJ1-3; TRBD1 agrees at 8 bases. Germline values: CDR1 SGHVS, CDR2 FQNEAQ. The junction had 11 bases not matched to a gene; V was cut back by 2 bases and J by 2 bases. The CDR3 consists of 18 residues. Here the CDR3 reads CASSLNSPGQGAGNTIYF. CDR3 DNA sequence: TGTGCCAGCAGCTTAAATTCTCCCGGACAGGGCGCTGGAAACACCATATATTTT.

This rearrangement joins TRBV7-9 to TRBJ1-2; 7 nucleotides match TRBD1. Germline V gene sequence: CDR1 SEHNR, CDR2 FQNEAQ (reference sequence). CDR3 length equals 14 residues. J lost 6 bases, V lost 3 bases, and 7 bases had no gene match. The CDR3: CASSLYGGQNGYTF. In DNA form, the CDR3 reads TGTGCCAGCAGCTTGTATGGGGGACAGAATGGCTACACCTTC. The whole variable domain, filled in from reference TRBV7-9 and TRBJ1-2, reads DTGVSQNPRHKITKRGQNVTFRCDPISEHNRLYWYRQTLGQGPEFLTYFQNEAQLEKSRLLSDRFSAERPKGSFSTLEIQRTEQGDSAMYLCASSLYGGQNGYTFGSGTRLTVV.

The rearrangement uses TRBV5-4 and TRBJ2-5; TRBD1 matches at 8 bases. The germline V gene has CDR1 SGHNT and CDR2 YYREEE (reference sequence). Trimming cost V 10 bases and J 2 bases; bases outside gene matches: 4. The CDR3 has 12 residues. The CDR3 region has the DNA TGTGCCGCCGGGGACAGGCAAGAGACCCAGTACTTC. Its protein is CAAGDRQETQYF.

The chain is built from TRBV29-1 and TRBJ2-1; tentatively, D is TRBD2 (5 bases). CDR1 is SQVTM, CDR2 ANQGSEA, per germline. The CDR3 consists of 14 residues. V dropped 7 bases and J dropped 5 bases, with 18 bases sitting between them. CDR3: CSARQRTEDNEQFF. CDR3 in DNA: TGCAGCGCCCGGCAACGGACGGAGGACAATGAGCAGTTCTTC.

This clone was seen only once. CDR3 sequence reads: CASSESTLGTEQFF. DNA for the CDR3: TGCGCCAGCAGTGAGTCGACGTTAGGCACTGAGCAGTTCTTC. This rearrangement joins TRBV10-2 to TRBJ2-1, with no clear D. The germline V and J ends were trimmed by 0 bases and 9 bases, with 12 bases remaining between them. CDR3 length: 14 amino acids. Germline V CDR1 and CDR2: WSHSY, SAAADI.

J is TRBJ2-7 and V is TRBV6-1; TRBD2 matches at 7 bases. V lost 1 base and J lost 4; bases outside the gene matches: 4. From germline, CDR1 is MNHNS and CDR2 SASEGT. The CDR3 is 14 residues long. Written as DNA, the CDR3 is TGTGCCAGCAGTGAAGAGCGGGGCCGGTACGAGCAGTACTTC. Residues: CASSEERGRYEQYF.

This sequence joins TRBV6-5 and TRBJ1-1; a possible D gene is TRBD1 (5 bases). The CDR3 covers 13 residues. V lost 5 bases, J lost 6 bases, and 13 bases lay in between. From germline, CDR1 is MNHEY and CDR2 SVGAGI. The CDR3 coding sequence is TGTGCCAGCAGTACTCGGACAAAGCCTGAAGCTTTCTTT. This encodes CASSTRTKPEAFF.

This clone has a handful of counts. The chain is built from TRBV27 and TRBJ2-4; 9 bases align to TRBD1. The V gene's germline CDR1 is MNHEY and CDR2 SMNVEV (reference sequence). This CDR3 is 11 amino acids long. The V gene end was trimmed by 8 bases and the J gene end by 11 bases; junction bases not matched to a gene: 4. CDR3 loop: CASGRDRVQYF. Written as DNA, the CDR3 is TGTGCCAGCGGGAGGGACAGGGTTCAGTACTTC.

This chain joins TRBV7-2 and TRBJ2-7, with D perhaps matching TRBD1 (5 bases). The V end lost 5 bases, the J end lost 6 bases, and 14 bases lay between the germline ends. The CDR3 contains 13 residues. The germline V gene encodes CDR1 SGHTA and CDR2 FQGNSA. The CDR3 region has the DNA TGTGCCAGCAGCCTAGTCGTAGGGGTCGAGCAGTACTTC. Amino acid sequence: CASSLVVGVEQYF.

This sequence joins TRBV5-1 and TRBJ2-7; D is unresolved. The CDR3 length is 13 residues. Trimming took 0 bases from V and 6 from J, leaving 10 bases between them. Germline V gene sequence: CDR1 SGHRS, CDR2 YFSETQ. CDR3 nucleotides: TGCGCCAGCAGCTTGGACGGCTTTGGCGAGCAGTACTTC. Protein sequence: CASSLDGFGEQYF.

This chain connects TRBV19 to TRBJ1-1, with D unclear. Per the germline V gene, CDR1 is LNHDA and CDR2 is SQIVND (reference sequence). The CDR3 spans 13 residues. The V and J ends lost 6 bases and 0 bases respectively, with 8 bases between them. The CDR3 reads CASSPTLNTEAFF. The CDR3 coding sequence is TGTGCCAGTAGCCCGACATTGAACACTGAAGCTTTCTTT.

This sequence joins TRBV29-1 and TRBJ1-1; D might be TRBD1 (5 bases). The CDR3 spans 12 residues. V was cut by 5 bases and J by 2 bases, with 9 bases left in between. The germline V gene encodes CDR1 SQVTM and CDR2 ANQGSEA. CDR3 region: CSVPRVNTEAFF. CDR3 sequence (DNA): TGCAGCGTTCCCAGGGTTAACACTGAAGCTTTCTTT.

This clone came up once. Compared with germline, one end of the junction differs, possibly owing to a read error. V is TRBV7-7 and J is TRBJ2-2, with a tentative D call TRBD1 (5 bases). The CDR3 is made up of 16 amino acids. CDR1 is SSHAT, CDR2 FNYEAQ, per germline (reference sequence). CDR3 protein: CASRKGASVDTGELFF. CDR3 in DNA: TGTGCTAGCAGAAAAGGGGCCTCAGTGGACACCGGGGAGCTGTTTTTT.

This sequence joins TRBV5-6 and TRBJ2-5, with D tentatively TRBD1 or TRBD2 (5 bases each). The CDR3 contains 13 residues. V lost 3 bases to trimming and J lost 2 bases, with 8 bases between them. Per the germline V gene, CDR1 is SGHDT and CDR2 is YYEEEE. In DNA, the CDR3 is TGTGCCAGCAGCTGGGGGTTACAAGAGACCCAGTACTTC. It yields the protein CASSWGLQETQYF.

The chain employs TRBV9 and TRBJ2-7; D ambiguous. Germline V gene data show CDR1 as SGDLS and CDR2 as YYNGEE. The CDR3 length is 13 residues. The V gene lost 0 bases and the J gene lost 0 bases, with 4 bases spanning the gap. The CDR3 nucleotides are TGTGCCAGCAGCGTAGATCCCTCCTACGAGCAGTACTTC. Protein product: CASSVDPSYEQYF.

The chain links TRBV5-1 to TRBJ2-4, with 7 bases fitting TRBD1. There are 14 residues in the CDR3. V lost 0 bases and J lost 8; bases outside the gene matches: 5. Germline CDR1 reads SGHRS; CDR2 reads YFSETQ. The CDR3 spells CASSLGQGVYIQYF. The CDR3 coding sequence is TGCGCCAGCAGCTTGGGGCAGGGGGTTTACATTCAGTACTTC.

The chain couples TRBV7-2 to TRBJ1-1; possibly TRBD1 for D (6 bases). Germline-derived CDR1 and CDR2 are SGHTA and FQGNSA. V was pared by 1 base and J by 4 bases, with 10 bases between. This CDR3 region has 14 residues. The CDR3 is CASSLGGGSTEAFF. The CDR3 DNA is TGTGCCAGCAGCTTAGGAGGGGGATCCACTGAAGCTTTCTTT.

This chain uses TRBV28 with TRBJ2-5; D ambiguous. CDR3 length: 16 residues. The germline V and J ends were trimmed by 3 bases and 1 base, with 15 bases remaining between them. Germline CDR1 and CDR2: MDHEN and SYDVKM. CDR3 protein: CASSFIDSLFQETQYF. Here the CDR3 DNA reads TGTGCCAGCAGTTTTATAGATTCCCTTTTCCAAGAGACCCAGTACTTC.

The chain is built from TRBV7-6 and TRBJ2-1; the D call may be TRBD1 or TRBD2 (5 bases each). The germline V gene encodes CDR1 SGHVS and CDR2 FNYEAQ. The CDR3 loop spans 12 amino acids. The germline V and J ends were trimmed by 6 bases and 7 bases, with 10 bases remaining between them. CDR3 amino acids: CASSQRGNEQFF. For the CDR3, the DNA is TGTGCCAGCAGTCAGAGGGGAAATGAGCAGTTCTTC.

This rearrangement joins TRBV15 to TRBJ1-2, with TRBD1 identical over 7 bases. With V trimmed by 0 bases and J by 5 bases, 6 bases remained unmatched. The CDR3 length is 15 residues. The germline gives CDR1 LNHNV, CDR2 YYDKDF (reference sequence). The CDR3 here is CATSRDPGQLYGYTF. The CDR3 nucleotides are TGTGCCACCAGCAGAGATCCGGGACAGCTTTATGGCTACACCTTC.

This chain joins TRBV7-9 and TRBJ2-3; D call uncertain. With 5 bases removed from V and 4 bases from J, the gap between germline ends came to 10 bases. This CDR3 has 13 residues. The germline V gene encodes CDR1 SEHNR and CDR2 FQNEAQ (reference sequence). The CDR3 nucleotides are TGTGCCAGCAGCCCTAATTCAGCAGATACGCAGTATTTT. As protein: CASSPNSADTQYF.

This clone showed up just a few times. The rearrangement uses TRBV21-1 and TRBJ1-3. TRBV21-1 is tagged as a pseudogene. This CDR3 is built from 14 residues. The CDR3 nucleotides read TGTGCCAGCAGCAAACGCTTTCCCGGAAACACCATATATTTT. Translating it yields CASSKRFPGNTIYF.

The chain recombines TRBV9 with TRBJ2-3; 13 nucleotides line up with TRBD2. Germline CDR1 SGDLS, CDR2 YYNGEE. The CDR3 consists of 16 residues. Losses at the gene ends were 0 bases for V and 6 bases for J; bases not matched to a gene: 4. CDR3 sequence: CASSVEGLAGRDTQYF. The CDR3 region has the DNA TGTGCCAGCAGCGTAGAGGGACTAGCGGGGAGGGATACGCAGTATTTT.

CDR3 DNA: TGCGCCAGCAGCCAAGATTCTAAATATGAAAAACTGTTTTTT. The encoded protein is CASSQDSKYEKLFF. This chain links TRBV4-3 with TRBJ1-4; the D is unclear. The CDR3 length is 14 residues. Germline values: CDR1 LGHNA, CDR2 YSLEER. The ends were cut back, 0 bases at V and 6 bases at J, with 8 bases in the middle.

The CDR3 region is CASKEGAEDTQYF. The CDR3 nucleotides read TGTGCCAGCAAGGAGGGGGCTGAGGATACGCAGTATTTT. The chain joins TRBV6-1 to TRBJ2-3; the D gene is possibly TRBD1 (7 bases). CDR1 is MNHNS, CDR2 SASEGT, per germline. This CDR3 contains 13 residues. V gave up 7 bases and J gave up 6 bases, with 14 bases separating them.